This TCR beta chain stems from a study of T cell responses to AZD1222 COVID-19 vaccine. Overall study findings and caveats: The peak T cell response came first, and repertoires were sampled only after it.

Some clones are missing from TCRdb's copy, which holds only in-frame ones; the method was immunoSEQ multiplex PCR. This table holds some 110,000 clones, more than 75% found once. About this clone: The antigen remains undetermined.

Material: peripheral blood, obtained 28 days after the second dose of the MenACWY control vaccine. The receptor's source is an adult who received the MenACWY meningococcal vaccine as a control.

This CDR3 reads CASIPGGGGKAEAFF. The CDR3 nucleotides read TGTGCCAGCATCCCAGGGGGAGGGGGTAAGGCTGAAGCTTTCTTT. This rearrangement joins TRBV27 to TRBJ1-1; 7 positions agree with TRBD1. This CDR3 has 15 amino acids. J gave up 6 bases and V 7 bases, and 14 bases lay outside the gene matches. Germline CDR1 reads MNHEY; CDR2 reads SMNVEV (reference sequence).